The 32 T cell receptor beta chains below were found in one sample sequenced in a study of metastatic and nonmetastatic thyroid tumors. No treatment of any kind had been given to any patient before thyroid surgery. From the PCR reads, TCRdb re-called clones with MiXCR. The repertoire has about 14,000 clones, 23% of them found once; the top ten carry roughly 4%. Material for sequencing was blood. Source of these receptors: a female donor with papillary thyroid cancer or a benign thyroid nodule (not recorded which). Some clones in this sample may be carry-over from other donors' samples.

There are many counts of this clone. This sequence joins TRBV7-9 and TRBJ1-4; D call uncertain. V lost 2 bases to trimming and J lost 5 bases, with 12 bases between them. Germline V gene data show CDR1 as SEHNR and CDR2 as FQNEAQ (reference sequence). The CDR3 totals 15 residues. CDR3 DNA: TGTGCCAGCAGCTTATGGACGTCATCAAATGAAAAACTGTTTTTT. The encoded protein is CASSLWTSSNEKLFF.

The gene calls are TRBV4-2 and TRBJ2-7; 9 nucleotides agree with TRBD2. The J segment lost 1 base and the V segment lost 3 bases, leaving 7 bases of the junction unmatched. Germline values: CDR1 LGHNA, CDR2 YNFKEQ. This CDR3 has 16 residues. CDR3: CASSHGGAGGSYEQYF. As DNA, the CDR3 is TGTGCCAGCAGCCACGGGGGAGCGGGAGGTTCCTACGAGCAGTACTTC.

In its sample, this clone is medium-sized. The V gene is TRBV7-9, the J gene TRBJ2-2; D is unresolved. Trimming removed 2 bases from V and 2 bases from J, with 12 bases in between. The germline CDR1 and CDR2 sequences are SEHNR and FQNEAQ (reference sequence). The CDR3 has 16 amino acids. The CDR3 protein is CASSLLGAQNTGELFF. The CDR3 region has the DNA TGTGCCAGCAGCTTATTGGGCGCCCAAAACACCGGGGAGCTGTTTTTT.

Relative to its sample, this clone is medium-sized. The chain combines TRBV27 with TRBJ2-5, with 8 positions matching TRBD2. V lost 2 bases to trimming and J lost 5 bases; unmatched junction nucleotides: 4. In germline, CDR1 is MNHEY, CDR2 SMNVEV (reference sequence). This CDR3 spans 14 amino acids. CDR3 DNA sequence: TGTGCCAGCAGTTTAGCGGGGGGTATGGAGACCCAGTACTTC. It codes for CASSLAGGMETQYF.

Ten or more counts support this clone. The gene calls are TRBV11-2 and TRBJ1-1; perhaps TRBD1 as D (5 bases). Germline loops: CDR1 SGHAT, CDR2 FQNNGV. The V end lost 6 bases, the J end lost 5 bases, and 16 bases lay between the germline ends. The CDR3 is made up of 14 amino acids. CDR3 sequence reads: CASRTEQEWTEAFF. The CDR3 DNA sequence: TGTGCCAGCAGAACAGAACAGGAATGGACTGAAGCTTTCTTT.

This clone was seen repeatedly, ten times or more. A much larger clone differs from this one at a single base, so this may be a read error. The gene calls are TRBV10-1 and TRBJ2-1; D might be TRBD1 or TRBD2, each matching 5 bases. V lost 5 bases and J lost 9, with 17 bases in between. This CDR3 region has 14 residues. The germline gives CDR1 WNHNN, CDR2 SYGVQD (reference sequence). CDR3 coding DNA: TGCGCCAGCAGTAAGACGACTCGAGGGACTGAGCAGTTCTTC. Its translation is CASSKTTRGTEQFF.

Relative to its sample, this clone is medium-sized (0.01 to 0.1%). This sample includes further DNA sequences coding for the same CDR3. The chain couples TRBV7-2 to TRBJ1-6; 10 bases map to TRBD1. The V gene end was trimmed by 0 bases and the J gene end by 8 bases; junction bases not matched to a gene: 1. This CDR3 is built from 15 residues. CDR1 and CDR2 from the germline V gene are SGHTA and FQGNSA. DNA for the CDR3: TGTGCCAGCAGCTTAGCGGGACAGGGGTATTCACCCCTCCACTTT. This codes for CASSLAGQGYSPLHF.

This clone was found many times. The V gene is TRBV4-2, the J gene TRBJ2-1; D is possibly TRBD2 (5 bases). The germline gives CDR1 LGHNA, CDR2 YNFKEQ. V gave up 3 bases and J gave up 0 bases, with 9 bases separating them. There are 15 residues in the CDR3. The DNA of the CDR3 is TGTGCCAGCAGCCAGATCAGCGGCTCCTACAATGAGCAGTTCTTC. Protein product: CASSQISGSYNEQFF.

This clone was counted many times. The genes are TRBV3-1 and TRBJ1-1; D remains ambiguous. This CDR3 has 14 residues. V was cut by 1 base and J by 2 bases, with 8 bases left in between. In germline, CDR1 is LGHDT, CDR2 YNNKEL (reference sequence). In DNA, the CDR3 is TGTGCCAGCAGCCAAGGGTCAGCCAACACTGAAGCTTTCTTT. Protein product: CASSQGSANTEAFF. The whole variable domain, remainder taken from reference TRBV3-1 and TRBJ1-1, is DTAVSQTPKYLVTQMGNDKSIKCEQNLGHDTMYWYKQDSKKFLKIMFSYNNKELIINETVPNRFSPKSPDKAHLNLHINSLELGDSAVYFCASSQGSANTEAFFGQGTRLTVV.

For this clone: One end of the junction does not line up with germline, which may come from a read error. The chain uses TRBV20-1 and TRBJ2-2; a weak D match, TRBD2 (5 bases). Germline assignment: CDR1 DFQATT and CDR2 SNEGSKA (reference sequence). The CDR3 covers 14 residues. DNA of the CDR3: TGCAGTGCTAGAATACCCGCGGGCACCGGTGAGCTGTTTTTT. As protein: CSARIPAGTGELFF.

This clone showed up many times. This chain uses TRBV20-1 with TRBJ1-1; 9 bases are shared with TRBD1. Germline V gives CDR1 DFQATT, CDR2 SNEGSKA (reference sequence). The CDR3 has 17 amino acids. V trimming: 2 bases; J trimming: 2 bases; junction bases outside the gene matches: 12. The CDR3: CSARPSGQGKFNTEAFF. CDR3 in DNA: TGCAGTGCTAGACCCTCAGGACAGGGGAAATTCAACACTGAAGCTTTCTTT.

By its share, this clone is medium-sized. The chain links TRBV7-8 to TRBJ2-3; 8 bases agree with TRBD2. CDR3 length: 12 amino acids. V lost 10 bases and J lost 6; bases outside the gene matches: 6. Germline lookup yields CDR1 SGHVS and CDR2 FQNEAQ. CDR3 loop: CAIGGGIDTQYF. The CDR3 nucleotides are TGTGCCATCGGGGGGGGCATTGATACGCAGTATTTT.

The table lists this clone with many counts. The rearrangement links TRBV20-1 to TRBJ1-6; D is ambiguous. Germline CDR1 is DFQATT and CDR2 is SNEGSKA (reference sequence). V was trimmed by 0 bases and J by 5 bases, leaving 14 bases between them. CDR3 size: 16 residues. The CDR3 loop reads CSARDYYSENNSPLHF. CDR3 bases: TGCAGTGCTAGAGATTATTACAGCGAGAATAATTCACCCCTCCACTTT.

This clone has a count of ten or more. The V gene is TRBV30, the J gene TRBJ1-3; D unclear. CDR1 and CDR2 from the germline V gene are GTSNPN and SVGIG (reference sequence). The CDR3 length is 16 residues. The V end was cut by 8 bases, the J end by 5 bases, with 25 bases between. The CDR3: CAGIRYGPRGRNTIYF. CDR3 nucleotide sequence: TGTGCCGGGATAAGATATGGGCCCCGAGGGAGAAACACCATATATTTT.

The genes are TRBV5-1 and TRBJ2-3, with 8 positions matching TRBD2. Germline values: CDR1 SGHRS, CDR2 YFSETQ. The CDR3 extends over 14 amino acids. V lost 6 bases, J lost 4 bases, and 7 bases stayed unmatched. CDR3 amino acids: CASIRTSRADTQYF. The CDR3 DNA reads TGCGCCAGCATCCGGACTAGCCGGGCAGATACGCAGTATTTT.

Sample share makes this clone medium-sized. This CDR3 reads CATSIPGTGGYEQYF. The CDR3 DNA is TGTGCCACCAGCATTCCCGGGACAGGGGGCTACGAGCAGTACTTC. The chain has TRBV15 and TRBJ2-7, with TRBD1 identical over 11 bases. Per germline, CDR1 LNHNV and CDR2 YYDKDF (reference sequence). V trimming: 4 bases; J trimming: 3 bases; junction bases outside the gene matches: 5. This CDR3 spans 15 amino acids.

This clone was seen at least ten times. This chain connects TRBV5-1 to TRBJ2-5; D perhaps matches TRBD2 (6 bases). V was cut by 5 bases and J by 2 bases, with 13 bases left in between. Per the germline V gene, CDR1 is SGHRS and CDR2 is YFSETQ. This CDR3 spans 14 amino acids. The CDR3 sequence is CASSLVGRQETQYF. As DNA, the CDR3 is TGCGCCAGCAGTCTGGTTGGGAGGCAAGAGACCCAGTACTTC.

This clone occurred many times. A read error is possible here, since a much larger clone lies one base away. In the same sample, other DNA sequences code for this CDR3. V is TRBV29-1 and J is TRBJ1-1; possibly TRBD1 for D (5 bases). The CDR3 spans 13 residues. Deletions cut 3 bases from V and 0 bases from J, with 8 bases between. Germline CDR1 is SQVTM and CDR2 is ANQGSEA. The CDR3 sequence is CSVEGQMNTEAFF. For the CDR3, the DNA is TGCAGCGTTGAGGGGCAGATGAACACTGAAGCTTTCTTT.

The rearrangement joins TRBV7-3 to TRBJ2-2; a weak D match, TRBD2 (5 bases). V was shortened by 3 bases and J by 7 bases, with 21 bases between the two germline ends. The CDR3 extends over 17 amino acids. Germline CDR1 is SGHTA and CDR2 is FQGTGA. The CDR3 loop reads CASSFLPVGPGVGELFF. Written as DNA, the CDR3 is TGTGCCAGCAGCTTCCTTCCGGTGGGTCCCGGGGTCGGGGAGCTGTTTTTT.

The CDR3: CSGLAGSTDTQYF. The CDR3 DNA reads as TGCAGCGGACTAGCGGGAAGCACAGATACGCAGTATTTT. The rearrangement links TRBV20-1 to TRBJ2-3, with TRBD2 identical over 12 bases. CDR3 length: 13 residues. The germline gives CDR1 DFQATT, CDR2 SNEGSKA (reference sequence).

This chain uses TRBV28 with TRBJ2-7, with 13 nucleotides matching TRBD2. The CDR3 spans 14 residues. The junction had 0 bases not matched to a gene; V was cut back by 3 bases and J by 4 bases. CDR1 is MDHEN, CDR2 SYDVKM, per germline. The CDR3 DNA reads TGTGCCAGCAGTTTGACTAGCGGGGGGTACGAGCAGTACTTC. This translates into CASSLTSGGYEQYF.

This clone was recorded at least ten times. This may arise from a read error, as a much more abundant clone is one base away. The rearrangement joins TRBV28 to TRBJ2-6; possibly TRBD1 for D (5 bases). The CDR3 sequence is 14 residues long. Germline V gives CDR1 MDHEN, CDR2 SYDVKM. The CDR3 coding sequence is TGTGCCAGCAGTTCCGTATCTGGGGCCAACGTCCCGACTTTC. It is translated as CASSSVSGANVPTF.

The chain uses TRBV11-2 and TRBJ2-2; maybe TRBD1 (5 bases). Trimming left V 2 bases short and J 5 bases short, with 15 bases between. The CDR3 is 16 residues long. CDR1 is SGHAT and CDR2 is FQNNGV in the germline V gene. As DNA, the CDR3 is TGTGCCAGCAGCTTACAGCCCTTAGGGGTTACCGGGGAGCTGTTTTTT. Translation gives CASSLQPLGVTGELFF.

This clone counts as medium-sized. J is TRBJ2-2 and V is TRBV28; a weak D match, TRBD1 (8 bases). The ends were cut back, 3 bases at V and 9 bases at J, with 20 bases in the middle. The CDR3 covers 16 residues. CDR1 is MDHEN, CDR2 SYDVKM, per germline. The CDR3 bases are TGTGCCAGCAGTTTGGGGGGGACAGGAGGGACCAGGGAGCTGTTTTTT. Translation: CASSLGGTGGTRELFF.

This clone has a count of ten or more. The gene calls are TRBV7-9 and TRBJ1-2; D may be TRBD1 (6 bases). This CDR3 is built from 13 residues. V lost 5 bases to trimming and J lost 3 bases, with 10 bases between them. From germline, CDR1 is SEHNR and CDR2 FQNEAQ (reference sequence). CDR3 residues: CASSADRDYGYTF. DNA for the CDR3: TGTGCCAGCAGCGCGGACAGAGACTATGGCTACACCTTC.

There are many counts of this clone. The chain is built from TRBV20-1 and TRBJ2-5; TRBD2 matches at 13 bases. The CDR3 consists of 14 residues. Germline lookup yields CDR1 DFQATT and CDR2 SNEGSKA (reference sequence). J lost 0 bases, V lost 7 bases, and 2 bases had no gene match. The CDR3, as DNA: TGCAGTGTTGGGACTAGCGGGAACCAAGAGACCCAGTACTTC. Translation gives CSVGTSGNQETQYF.

The CDR3: CSAREARAGVGGELFF. The CDR3 DNA reads as TGCAGTGCTAGAGAAGCACGAGCTGGAGTTGGCGGGGAGCTGTTTTTT. V and J are TRBV20-1 and TRBJ2-2; D is ambiguous. V lost 0 bases and J lost 7, with 18 bases in between. This CDR3 spans 16 amino acids. Looked up from germline, CDR1 is DFQATT and CDR2 is SNEGSKA (reference sequence).

In its sample, this clone ranks as medium-sized. The chain combines TRBV3-1 with TRBJ1-6; 7 nucleotides line up with TRBD1. Germline V lookup: CDR1 LGHDT, CDR2 YNNKEL (reference sequence). V gave up 1 base and J gave up 10 bases; unmatched junction bases: 13. The CDR3 loop spans 17 amino acids. CDR3 in DNA: TGTGCCAGCAGCCAAGGTCAGCCAGGGGGGCTATCGTCACCCCTCCACTTT. This gives the protein CASSQGQPGGLSSPLHF.

This clone was seen many times. The J gene is TRBJ2-2, the V gene TRBV2, with no clear D. Germline CDR1 SNHLY, CDR2 FYNNEI. The CDR3 runs to 11 residues. Trimming cost V 10 bases and J 6 bases, with 9 bases left between them. CDR3 sequence reads: CATRRAGELFF. DNA for the CDR3: TGTGCCACCCGAAGGGCCGGGGAGCTGTTTTTT.

This clone was seen repeatedly, ten times or more. This chain joins TRBV20-1 and TRBJ1-4; D is ambiguous. Per germline, CDR1 DFQATT and CDR2 SNEGSKA (reference sequence). This CDR3 is built from 11 residues. The germline V and J ends were trimmed by 3 bases and 8 bases, with 7 bases remaining between them. CDR3 sequence reads: CSASFSEKLFF. Written as DNA, the CDR3 is TGCAGTGCTAGTTTCTCAGAAAAACTGTTTTTT.

By its share, this clone is medium-sized. The chain recombines TRBV27 with TRBJ1-6; 12 nucleotides match TRBD1. The CDR3 length is 14 residues. After removal of 6 bases from V and 9 bases from J, the junction contained 3 bases not matched to a gene. Germline V gene data show CDR1 as MNHEY and CDR2 as SMNVEV (reference sequence). CDR3: CASSKGQGASPLHF. The CDR3, as DNA: TGTGCCAGCAGCAAGGGACAGGGGGCTTCACCCCTCCACTTT.

Relative to its sample, this clone is large (0.1 to 1%). This chain connects TRBV6-1 to TRBJ2-7; D is ambiguous. The CDR3 length is 11 residues. The ends were cut back, 2 bases at V and 7 bases at J, with 6 bases in the middle. CDR1 is MNHNS, CDR2 SASEGT, per germline. The DNA of the CDR3 is TGTGCCAGCAGTGAATTGGGGGAGCAGTACGTC. Amino acids: CASSELGEQYV.